This T cell receptor (beta chain) was captured by sequencing in a study of technical replicates of blood from a handful of donors. Assay: immunoSEQ multiplex PCR; the TCRdb copy retains only in-frame clones and omits some. The sample shows tens of thousands of clones, roughly 98% of them seen only once. The CDR3 loop spans 14 amino acids. The germline V and J ends were trimmed by 2 bases and 2 bases, with 11 bases remaining between them. From germline, CDR1 is SGDLS and CDR2 YYNGEE. The receptor was isolated from a human donor in good health. The specimen sequenced was T cells isolated from PBMCs. The genes are TRBV9 and TRBJ2-7; possible D gene TRBD1, 5 bases. CDR3 protein: CASSVQGVPYEQYF. CDR3 DNA: TGTGCCAGCAGCGTCCAGGGTGTCCCCTACGAGCAGTACTTC.